The 28 T cell receptor beta chains below come from one sample, sequenced in a study of T cell responses to AZD1222 COVID-19 vaccine (dated by TCRdb to about 2021). The meaning of the sample's time point label: baseline before first vaccination. Library preparation employed the immunoSEQ multiplex PCR assay. TCRdb took this table from immuneACCESS and kept in-frame rearrangements with V and J called. Such tables lack part of the clones; where checked against another copy, unresolved V genes explain under half of the gap, and the rest is unexplained. For this sample the table gives approximately 140,000 clones, of which approximately 89% were detected only once. 4% to 6% of the sample goes to the ten largest clones. The starting material was peripheral blood, obtained on day 0 of AZD1222 vaccination. These TCRs come from an adult in good health.

J is TRBJ1-5 and V is TRBV7-9, with D perhaps matching TRBD1 (5 bases). There are 14 residues in the CDR3. The V gene's germline CDR1 is SEHNR and CDR2 FQNEAQ (reference sequence). V lost 6 bases, J lost 6 bases, and 15 bases lay in between. CDR3: CASSRDVGFQPQHF. DNA for the CDR3: TGTGCCAGCAGTCGGGACGTGGGGTTTCAGCCCCAGCATTTT.

The rearrangement uses TRBV4-1 and TRBJ1-5, with 8 positions matching TRBD1. The germline V gene encodes CDR1 MGHRA and CDR2 YSYEKL. The CDR3 has 16 residues. V shed 4 bases and J 2 bases; nucleotides not matched to a gene: 7. The CDR3 sequence is CASSRSTGVGNQPQHF. The CDR3 DNA sequence: TGCGCCAGCAGCCGGTCGACAGGGGTCGGCAATCAGCCCCAGCATTTT.

The CDR3 is CSASGGGSSGNTIYF. CDR3 nucleotide sequence: TGCAGTGCTAGTGGGGGCGGTAGCTCTGGAAACACCATATATTTT. V usage is TRBV20-1 and J usage is TRBJ1-3, with D possibly TRBD1 on 6 matching bases. Germline values: CDR1 DFQATT, CDR2 SNEGSKA (reference sequence). The CDR3 covers 15 residues. V lost 3 bases and J 0 bases, leaving 12 bases between the germline ends.

This clone was seen only once. V usage is TRBV27 and J usage is TRBJ2-7; 10 bases are shared with TRBD1. V lost 2 bases to trimming and J lost 0 bases; unmatched junction nucleotides: 7. Germline assignment: CDR1 MNHEY and CDR2 SMNVEV (reference sequence). The CDR3 covers 17 residues. This CDR3 reads CASSLGLGQGLSYEQYF. The CDR3, as DNA: TGTGCCAGCAGTTTAGGGTTGGGACAGGGGCTCTCCTACGAGCAGTACTTC.

The rearrangement joins TRBV6-2 or TRBV6-3 to TRBJ2-7, with 8 positions matching TRBD2. Germline V CDR1 and CDR2: MNHEY, SVGEGT. V lost 6 bases, J lost 0 bases, and 10 bases stayed unmatched. This CDR3 spans 16 amino acids. CDR3 nucleotides: TGTGCCAGCAGGTACGGGGGGGCACTATACTCCTACGAGCAGTACTTC. Amino acid sequence: CASRYGGALYSYEQYF.

This clone was recorded once. V is TRBV2 and J is TRBJ2-5, with D unclear. V was pared by 4 bases and J by 0 bases, with 9 bases between. Per the germline V gene, CDR1 is SNHLY and CDR2 is FYNNEI. CDR3 length: 14 residues. This CDR3 is CASSGNGNQETQYF. The CDR3 nucleotides are TGTGCCAGCAGTGGGAACGGTAACCAAGAGACCCAGTACTTC.

This rearrangement joins TRBV7-9 to TRBJ2-3; 10 nucleotides match TRBD2. The CDR3 sequence is 15 residues long. The germline V gene encodes CDR1 SEHNR and CDR2 FQNEAQ (reference sequence). V trimming: 5 bases; J trimming: 4 bases; junction bases outside the gene matches: 6. Here the CDR3 DNA reads TGTGCCAGCAGCAGCCCCGGGACTAGCGCAGATACGCAGTATTTT. Protein sequence: CASSSPGTSADTQYF.

The chain couples TRBV7-2 to TRBJ1-2, with D possibly matching TRBD1 (5 bases). Germline V lookup: CDR1 SGHTA, CDR2 FQGNSA. This CDR3 is 13 amino acids long. Deletions cut 1 base from V and 5 bases from J, with 8 bases between. This chain's CDR3 is CASSLGAGYGYTF. CDR3 nucleotides: TGTGCCAGCAGCTTAGGTGCAGGGTATGGCTACACCTTC.

This clone has only a few counts. Here the CDR3 reads CASSYFQGVLNEQYF. In DNA form, the CDR3 reads TGTGCCAGCAGTTACTTCCAGGGGGTCCTTAACGAGCAGTACTTC. The chain employs TRBV6-5 and TRBJ2-7; 7 bases agree with TRBD1. V was clipped by 1 base and J by 5 bases; unmatched bases: 8. The CDR3 is 15 residues long. Germline V gives CDR1 MNHEY, CDR2 SVGAGI.

The rearrangement uses TRBV6-5 and TRBJ1-6; possible D gene TRBD1, 5 bases. Looked up from germline, CDR1 is MNHEY and CDR2 is SVGAGI. V was clipped by 9 bases and J by 7 bases, with 19 bases between them. The CDR3 spans 15 residues. For the CDR3, the DNA is TGTGCCAGTATTACGGGGGGTGCCGTGAATTCACCCCTCCACTTT. Protein sequence: CASITGGAVNSPLHF.

The chain employs TRBV12-5 and TRBJ2-4; no clear D. V shed 5 bases and J shed 9 bases, with 11 bases lying between them. The CDR3 totals 12 residues. Germline CDR1 LGHNT, CDR2 FRNRAP. The CDR3 region has the DNA TGTGCTAGTGGTCCCGATTCAAGCATTCAGTACTTC. Residues: CASGPDSSIQYF.

The chain has TRBV4-2 and TRBJ1-6; perhaps TRBD1 as D (6 bases). Germline V gene lookup returns CDR1 LGHNA and CDR2 YNFKEQ. Trimming shortened V by 0 bases and J by 9 bases, and 18 bases separated the two germline ends. The CDR3 runs 17 residues. CDR3 DNA sequence: TGTGCCAGCAGCCAAGATCTCGGGGGGGCCGGCGGTTCACCCCTCCACTTT. This codes for CASSQDLGGAGGSPLHF.

V usage is TRBV27 and J usage is TRBJ1-1; D is perhaps TRBD1 (5 bases). The CDR3 runs to 13 residues. Trimming removed 3 bases from V and 4 bases from J, with 9 bases in between. CDR1 is MNHEY, CDR2 SMNVEV, per germline (reference sequence). The CDR3 spells CASSFRGITEAFF. The DNA of the CDR3 is TGTGCCAGCAGTTTTAGGGGTATCACTGAAGCTTTCTTT.

The genes are TRBV11-2 and TRBJ1-2; the D gene is possibly TRBD1 (6 bases). Germline-derived CDR1 and CDR2 are SGHAT and FQNNGV. The CDR3 has 16 amino acids. Between the trimmed V and J ends, which lost 0 bases and 4 bases, there was a span of 15 bases. CDR3 loop: CASSLDSPGAVYGYTF. CDR3 in DNA: TGTGCCAGCAGCTTAGATTCGCCAGGGGCGGTCTATGGCTACACCTTC.

This chain uses TRBV2 with TRBJ1-4, with D perhaps matching TRBD1 (6 bases). The CDR3 contains 14 residues. CDR1 is SNHLY and CDR2 is FYNNEI in the germline V gene. The V gene lost 8 bases and the J gene lost 4 bases, with 14 bases spanning the gap. CDR3 protein: CASLLQGVNEKLFF. The DNA for the CDR3 is TGTGCCAGCTTATTACAGGGAGTTAATGAAAAACTGTTTTTT. The whole variable domain, remainder taken from reference TRBV2 and TRBJ1-4, is EPEVTQTPSHQVTQMGQEVILRCVPISNHLYFYWYRQILGQKVEFLVSFYNNEISEKSEIFDDQFSVERPDGSNFTLKIRSTKLEDSAMYFCASLLQGVNEKLFFGSGTQLSVL.

This rearrangement joins TRBV11-2 to TRBJ1-2; TRBD1 is a possible D gene (5 bases). Trimming took off 1 base at V and 4 bases at J, with 13 bases between the two ends. The CDR3 covers 15 residues. Germline CDR1 is SGHAT and CDR2 is FQNNGV. CDR3 sequence (DNA): TGTGCCAGCAGCTTAGTGGGGGAGGGAACCTATGGCTACACCTTC. This codes for CASSLVGEGTYGYTF.

This rearrangement joins TRBV11-3 to TRBJ2-1, with 10 bases aligning to TRBD2. The V gene end was trimmed by 3 bases and the J gene end by 5 bases; junction bases not matched to a gene: 7. Looked up from germline, CDR1 is SGHNT and CDR2 is YENEEA. CDR3 length: 16 amino acids. The DNA for the CDR3 is TGTGCCAGCAGCTTCACGGGACTAGCGCTCGACAATGAGCAGTTCTTC. Protein product: CASSFTGLALDNEQFF.

V gene TRBV5-6 combines with J gene TRBJ1-1; D gene ambiguous. Deletions cut 2 bases from V and 3 bases from J, with 11 bases between. The CDR3 loop spans 14 amino acids. The germline V gene encodes CDR1 SGHDT and CDR2 YYEEEE. The CDR3 bases are TGTGCCAGCAGCTTTTTTCGGGGATACACTGAAGCTTTCTTT. Its protein product is CASSFFRGYTEAFF. Combining the CDR3 with reference TRBV5-6 and TRBJ1-1 gives the whole variable domain DAGVTQSPTHLIKTRGQQVTLRCSPKSGHDTVSWYQQALGQGPQFIFQYYEEEERQRGNFPDRFSGHQFPNYSSELNVNALLLGDSALYLCASSFFRGYTEAFFGQGTRLTVV.

The chain is built from TRBV19 and TRBJ2-7; D is tentatively TRBD1 or TRBD2 (7 bases each). The germline gives CDR1 LNHDA, CDR2 SQIVND (reference sequence). The ends were cut back, 5 bases at V and 12 bases at J, with 23 bases in the middle. This CDR3 is 14 amino acids long. Here the CDR3 reads CASSSQGGTQPLYF. CDR3 DNA: TGTGCCAGTAGTTCCCAGGGGGGGACACAGCCCCTGTACTTC.

The chain recombines TRBV6-5 with TRBJ2-7, with 11 bases fitting TRBD1. J lost 3 bases, V lost 0 bases, and 1 base had no gene match. CDR1 and CDR2 from the germline V gene are MNHEY and SVGAGI. The CDR3 extends over 15 amino acids. The chain's CDR3 is CASSYSGTGGYEQYF. The CDR3 region has the DNA TGTGCCAGCAGTTACTCGGGGACAGGGGGCTACGAGCAGTACTTC.

This clone was seen only a few times. The chain recombines TRBV11-1 with TRBJ1-1; perhaps TRBD1 as D (5 bases). The V end was cut by 4 bases, the J end by 8 bases, with 14 bases between. In germline, CDR1 is SGHAT, CDR2 FQDESV (reference sequence). The CDR3 spans 13 residues. Written as DNA, the CDR3 is TGTGCCAGCAGCTCCTGGCAGGGTGGAGAAGCTTTCTTT. This codes for CASSSWQGGEAFF.

This sequence joins TRBV19 and TRBJ2-2, with D perhaps assigned TRBD1 or TRBD2 (5 bases each). Per the germline V gene, CDR1 is LNHDA and CDR2 is SQIVND (reference sequence). The V and J ends lost 5 bases and 4 bases respectively, with 5 bases between them. CDR3 length equals 12 residues. The CDR3 DNA reads TGTGCCAGTAGTGGGGGCACCGGGGAGCTGTTTTTT. It translates to CASSGGTGELFF.

The gene calls are TRBV12-3 or TRBV12-4 and TRBJ2-1; D assignment may be TRBD1 or TRBD2 (5 bases each). Trimming took 6 bases from V and 4 from J, leaving 10 bases between them. The CDR3 extends over 13 amino acids. This CDR3 is CASRGRRYNEQFF. The CDR3 DNA is TGTGCCAGCAGGGGACGGAGATACAATGAGCAGTTCTTC.

This clone was seen a handful of times. The rearrangement joins TRBV9 to TRBJ1-2; a possible D gene is TRBD1 (5 bases). The CDR3 has 12 amino acids. Germline V gene sequence: CDR1 SGDLS, CDR2 YYNGEE. V shed 4 bases and J shed 4 bases, with 8 bases lying between them. The DNA for the CDR3 is TGTGCCAGCAGCTCCGGGACCTATGGCTACACCTTC. Translating gives CASSSGTYGYTF.

This clone has a single count. V gene TRBV28 combines with J gene TRBJ1-4; D might be TRBD1 (6 bases). Germline CDR1 is MDHEN and CDR2 is SYDVKM. V was pared by 6 bases and J by 2 bases, with 7 bases between. The CDR3 length is 13 residues. The CDR3 here is CASRDSTNEKLFF. For the CDR3, the DNA is TGTGCCAGCAGGGACAGTACTAATGAAAAACTGTTTTTT.

This clone was counted only a few times. The genes are TRBV6-4 and TRBJ2-7; 10 nucleotides line up with TRBD1. The CDR3 has 14 residues. Germline V lookup: CDR1 MRHNA, CDR2 SNTAGT. The ends lost 5 bases at V and 5 bases at J; junction bases unmatched: 6. CDR3 in DNA: TGTGCCAGCAGTCCGGGACAGGGGTCCCACGAGCAGTACTTC. Its translation: CASSPGQGSHEQYF.

The rearrangement uses TRBV2 and TRBJ2-1, with a weak D call TRBD2 (6 bases). CDR1 and CDR2 (germline): SNHLY, FYNNEI. CDR3 size: 15 residues. V lost 6 bases and J lost 0, with 12 bases in between. The CDR3 region is CASSAGLLSYNEQFF. The CDR3 region has the DNA TGTGCCAGCAGCGCGGGACTCCTCTCCTACAATGAGCAGTTCTTC.

The chain is built from TRBV6-5 and TRBJ2-1, with D perhaps TRBD1 (6 bases). Germline lookup yields CDR1 MNHEY and CDR2 SVGAGI. This CDR3 is 12 amino acids long. Trimming took 6 bases from V and 10 from J, leaving 13 bases between them. The CDR3 sequence is CASSHDRREQFF. As DNA, the CDR3 is TGTGCCAGCAGCCACGACAGGCGGGAGCAGTTCTTC.